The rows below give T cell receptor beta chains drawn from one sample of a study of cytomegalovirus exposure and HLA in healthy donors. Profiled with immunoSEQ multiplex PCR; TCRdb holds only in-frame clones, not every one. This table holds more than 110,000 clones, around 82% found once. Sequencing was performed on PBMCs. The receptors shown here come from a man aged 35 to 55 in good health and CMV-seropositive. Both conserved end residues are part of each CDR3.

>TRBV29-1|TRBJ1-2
CSVEARGTDYGYTF
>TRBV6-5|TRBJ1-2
CASTRGLGGYTF
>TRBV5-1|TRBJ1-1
CASSLGDLPNTEAFF
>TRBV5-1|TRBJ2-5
CASSSSDRGSAQYF
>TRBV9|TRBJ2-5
CASSVGGPGETQYF
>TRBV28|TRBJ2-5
CATNKGVPVTQETQYF
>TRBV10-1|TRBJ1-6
CASSEQNSPLHF
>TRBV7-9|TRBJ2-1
CASSPRGSGGDYNEQFF
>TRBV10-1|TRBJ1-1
CASSPSTGLGTEAFF
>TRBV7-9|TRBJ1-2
CASSLEGTGGGYTF
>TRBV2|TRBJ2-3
CASMTSGGANTQYF
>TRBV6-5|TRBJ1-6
CASSYQDSTNSPLHF
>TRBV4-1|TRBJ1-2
CASSQDFGTGYGYTF
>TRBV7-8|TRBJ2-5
CASSYSPEAETQYF
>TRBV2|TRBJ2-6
CASSEVVSGRAFGANVLTF
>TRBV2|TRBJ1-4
CASNGGVFRTNEKLFF
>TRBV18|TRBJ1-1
CASSYKPNTEAFF
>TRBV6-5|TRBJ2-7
CASSYSRVPYEQYF
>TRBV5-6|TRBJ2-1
CASDTKGSPYNEQFF
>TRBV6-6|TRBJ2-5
CASSYGEGAQYF
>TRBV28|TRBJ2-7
CASRTNRGLSYEQYF
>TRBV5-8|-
CASTQNRLAGPFSYEQYF
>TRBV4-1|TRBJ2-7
CASSQGLASSYEQYF
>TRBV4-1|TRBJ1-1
CASSHPGQDGGRAFF
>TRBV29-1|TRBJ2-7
CSVEQTGSTGEQYF
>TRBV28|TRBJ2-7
CATRGQGNDEQYF
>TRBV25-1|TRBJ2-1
CASSVSGRRNEQFF
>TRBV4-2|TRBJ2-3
CASSQESLPRTDTQYF
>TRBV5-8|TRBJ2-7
CASSPRGTDEQYF
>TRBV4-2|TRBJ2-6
CASSQDTTSGANVLTF
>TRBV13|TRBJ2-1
CASSLGLAGNEQFF
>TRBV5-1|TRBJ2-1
CASSPVGGSMSYNEQFF
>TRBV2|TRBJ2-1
CASRTGRGTPNEQFF
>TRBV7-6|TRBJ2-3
CASTLGTSGSTDTQYF
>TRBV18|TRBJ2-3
CASSPSSTDTQYF
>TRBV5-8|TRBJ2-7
CASSPRLALNSYEQYF
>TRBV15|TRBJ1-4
CATSREVGAANEKLFF
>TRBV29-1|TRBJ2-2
CSVFAKKAGPYTGELFF
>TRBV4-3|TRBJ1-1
CASSPGGTEAFF
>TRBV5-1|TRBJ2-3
CASSSGTGLDTQYF
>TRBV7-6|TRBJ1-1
CASSPEVGRSNTEAFF
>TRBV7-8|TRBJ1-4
CASSLPPGTGEGKLFF
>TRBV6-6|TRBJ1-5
CASSYRQPDSNQPQHF
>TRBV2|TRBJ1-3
CASRRTGESNTIYF
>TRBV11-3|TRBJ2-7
CASSRTGGVSYEQYF
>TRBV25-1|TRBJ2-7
CASSAAGGPGEQYF
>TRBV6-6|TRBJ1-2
CASSYASGTGDYGYTF
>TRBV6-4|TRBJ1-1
CASSGLAGTEAFF
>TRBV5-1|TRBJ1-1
CASSLEPTTGNTEAFF
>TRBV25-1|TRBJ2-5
CASSDLAGGGRQETQYF
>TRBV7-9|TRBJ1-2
CASSLESQGDYGYTF
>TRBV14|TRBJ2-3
CASSQGLVGTDTQYF
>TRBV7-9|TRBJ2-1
CASSWGLMAGDSYNEQFF
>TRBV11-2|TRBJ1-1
CASSLRTGGTEAFF
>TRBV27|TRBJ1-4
CASSRWSGTVNEKLFF
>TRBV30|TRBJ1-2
CAWSILEGYTF
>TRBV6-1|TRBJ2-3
CASRGTGVRRDTQYF
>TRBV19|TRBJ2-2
CASSISPGINTGELFF
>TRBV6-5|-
CASRPGVTGNTIYF